The 25 T cell receptor beta chains presented below share a single source sample, sequenced in a study of OX40 agonist ivuxolimab in advanced cancers. The repertoire was sequenced with immunoSEQ multiplex PCR; TCRdb's copy has only in-frame clones and lacks some. The repertoire holds around 82,000 clones, with approximately 88% as singletons. Sequencing was performed on CD4+ or CD8+ T cells sorted from blood, taken in a trial of the OX40 agonist ivuxolimab. All receptors derive from an adult with an advanced solid tumor such as melanoma, head and neck, liver or kidney cancer.

The chain links TRBV13 to TRBJ2-5; 13 positions match TRBD2. This CDR3 comprises 15 residues. Looked up from germline, CDR1 is PRHDT and CDR2 is FYEKMQ (reference sequence). Germline trimming cut 5 bases from V and 4 bases from J; bases unmatched to any gene: 4. CDR3 sequence: CASSRTSGGGETQYF. The DNA for the CDR3 is TGTGCCAGCAGCCGGACTAGCGGGGGTGGAGAGACCCAGTACTTC. Supplemented by reference TRBV13 and TRBJ2-5, the full variable domain reads AAGVIQSPRHLIKEKRETATLKCYPIPRHDTVYWYQQGPGQDPQFLISFYEKMQSDKGSIPDRFSAQQFSDYHSELNMSSLELGDSALYFCASSRTSGGGETQYFGPGTRLLVL.

This chain connects TRBV4-1 to TRBJ2-7, with D tentatively TRBD2 (6 bases). CDR3 length equals 16 residues. Trimming removed 1 base from V and 3 bases from J, with 16 bases in between. Germline CDR1 and CDR2: MGHRA and YSYEKL. The CDR3 loop reads CASSQVSAREDYEQYF. In DNA, the CDR3 is TGCGCCAGCAGCCAAGTTTCGGCCAGGGAGGACTACGAGCAGTACTTC.

The rearrangement uses TRBV9 and TRBJ2-1; TRBD2 matches 8 bases. The CDR3 spans 14 residues. CDR1 SGDLS and CDR2 YYNGEE come from the germline V gene. J lost 10 bases, V lost 2 bases, and 8 bases had no gene match. CDR3 DNA: TGTGCCAGCAGCGTGACGGTAGCGGGATTGGAGCAGTTCTTC. This gives the protein CASSVTVAGLEQFF.

The V call is TRBV7-9, the J call TRBJ2-2; D remains unclear. The CDR3 is made up of 12 amino acids. The V end was cut by 5 bases, the J end by 3 bases, with 4 bases between. Germline-derived CDR1 and CDR2 are SEHNR and FQNEAQ (reference sequence). CDR3 nucleotides: TGTGCCAGCAGCCAAGACACCGGGGAGCTGTTTTTT. Translation gives CASSQDTGELFF.

J is TRBJ1-2 and V is TRBV4-1; maybe TRBD1 (6 bases). The CDR3 extends over 15 amino acids. CDR1 and CDR2 from the germline V gene are MGHRA and YSYEKL. The germline V and J ends were trimmed by 0 bases and 8 bases, with 16 bases remaining between them. The CDR3 bases are TGCGCCAGCAGCCAAGAGGGCCCAGGGGCGCGAGGCTACACCTTC. Translated, it gives CASSQEGPGARGYTF.

Regarding this clone: The sample contains more than one DNA sequence encoding this CDR3. J is TRBJ2-7 and V is TRBV5-6; D gene ambiguous. The V end lost 1 base, the J end lost 1 base, and 3 bases lay between the germline ends. This CDR3 is 12 amino acids long. Germline CDR1 is SGHDT and CDR2 is YYEEEE. The CDR3 is CASSLSSYEQYF. The CDR3 region has the DNA TGTGCCAGCAGCTTGTCTTCCTACGAGCAGTACTTC.

The chain employs TRBV13 and TRBJ2-7; 11 bases agree with TRBD2. CDR3 length: 16 amino acids. The V and J ends lost 5 bases and 3 bases, in that order; junction bases with no gene match: 9. Per the germline V gene, CDR1 is PRHDT and CDR2 is FYEKMQ (reference sequence). The CDR3 loop is CASSTPTSGTDYEQYF. CDR3 in DNA: TGTGCCAGCAGCACACCGACTAGCGGGACTGACTACGAGCAGTACTTC.

The chain has TRBV7-6 and TRBJ1-4, with TRBD1 as a possible D gene (5 bases). Trimming removed 4 bases at V and 0 bases at J, with 15 bases between. Germline CDR1 reads SGHVS; CDR2 reads FNYEAQ. The CDR3 is 17 residues long. DNA for the CDR3: TGTGCCAGCAGCTCCCGAGGACGGGACCCAACTAATGAAAAACTGTTTTTT. It translates to CASSSRGRDPTNEKLFF.

This CDR3 is CASSFSGNTEAFF. CDR3 nucleotides: TGTGCCAGCAGCTTCTCGGGGAACACTGAAGCTTTCTTT. The V and J genes are TRBV7-9 and TRBJ1-1; no firm D call. The CDR3 runs 13 residues. Germline values: CDR1 SEHNR, CDR2 FQNEAQ (reference sequence). V was trimmed by 3 bases and J by 1 base, leaving 6 bases between them.

The CDR3, as DNA: TGCGCCAGCAGTGCTACGACTAGCACCCACCCTGAGCAGTTCTTC. Its protein product is CASSATTSTHPEQFF. V is TRBV10-2 and J is TRBJ2-1, with 7 bases lining up with TRBD2. Unmatched junction bases numbered 12, after V lost 4 bases and J lost 9 bases. The germline V gene has CDR1 WSHSY and CDR2 SAAADI. This CDR3 contains 15 residues.

This clone has only one observation. This chain connects TRBV9 to TRBJ2-7; TRBD2 might be the D (5 bases). V gave up 0 bases and J gave up 7 bases, with 14 bases separating them. CDR1 and CDR2 (germline): SGDLS, YYNGEE. There are 14 residues in the CDR3. CDR3 in amino acids: CASSVDEGALEQYF. The CDR3 coding sequence is TGTGCCAGCAGCGTAGACGAGGGTGCCCTTGAGCAGTACTTC.

The chain is built from TRBV2 and TRBJ2-5; D is unresolved. The CDR3 sequence is 15 residues long. Germline V CDR1 and CDR2: SNHLY, FYNNEI. The V end was cut by 5 bases, the J end by 2 bases, with 15 bases between. The CDR3 bases are TGTGCCAGCAGTCGCGTGGATCTCTTTCAAGAGACCCAGTACTTC. Translating it yields CASSRVDLFQETQYF.

The V and J genes are TRBV7-3 and TRBJ2-5; 7 bases are a match to TRBD2. The CDR3 spans 15 residues. From germline, CDR1 is SGHTA and CDR2 FQGTGA. Germline trimming cut 3 bases from V and 3 bases from J; bases unmatched to any gene: 7. The CDR3 loop reads CASSFIHGGKETQYF. DNA for the CDR3: TGTGCCAGCAGCTTTATTCACGGGGGGAAAGAGACCCAGTACTTC.

The V gene is TRBV4-1, the J gene TRBJ2-7; 10 bases are a match to TRBD2. Germline V lookup: CDR1 MGHRA, CDR2 YSYEKL. The CDR3 runs 15 residues. Trimming took 1 base from V and 4 from J; bases not matched to a gene: 4. CDR3 loop: CASSQGPSGRYEQYF. The CDR3 nucleotides are TGCGCCAGCAGCCAAGGGCCTAGCGGGAGATACGAGCAGTACTTC.

This sequence joins TRBV30 and TRBJ2-1; D is unresolved. Trimming cost V 3 bases and J 8 bases, with 17 bases left between them. This CDR3 contains 14 residues. The germline V gene encodes CDR1 GTSNPN and CDR2 SVGIG (reference sequence). The CDR3, as DNA: TGTGCCTGGAGGTCCCCTCTGGGGTGGGATGAGCAGTTCTTC. This gives the protein CAWRSPLGWDEQFF.

The chain combines TRBV9 with TRBJ2-3, with TRBD2 matching 9 bases. The CDR3 contains 15 residues. The V gene end was trimmed by 2 bases and the J gene end by 2 bases; junction bases not matched to a gene: 3. Per the germline V gene, CDR1 is SGDLS and CDR2 is YYNGEE. The CDR3 sequence: CASSVAGGYTDTQYF. In nucleotides, the CDR3 is TGTGCCAGCAGCGTGGCGGGAGGGTACACAGATACGCAGTATTTT.

On this clone itself: The sample contains more than one DNA sequence encoding this CDR3. This rearrangement joins TRBV30 to TRBJ1-1; no firm D call. The germline CDR1 and CDR2 sequences are GTSNPN and SVGIG (reference sequence). The CDR3 is made up of 12 amino acids. V gave up 0 bases and J gave up 5 bases, with 7 bases separating them. The CDR3 bases are TGTGCCTGGAGTGTACTAGGAACTGAAGCTTTCTTT. Protein: CAWSVLGTEAFF.

The chain combines TRBV6-5 with TRBJ2-1; D ambiguous. The length of the CDR3 is 16 residues. The germline V gene has CDR1 MNHEY and CDR2 SVGAGI. V lost 1 base, J lost 0 bases, and 10 bases lay in between. The CDR3 sequence: CASSYFARSSYNEQFF. The CDR3 DNA follows: TGTGCCAGCAGTTACTTCGCGAGGAGCTCCTACAATGAGCAGTTCTTC.

The chain combines TRBV5-1 with TRBJ2-1, with 10 bases fitting TRBD2. CDR3 length equals 15 residues. Trimming took 5 bases from V and 6 from J; bases not matched to a gene: 8. Looked up from germline, CDR1 is SGHRS and CDR2 is YFSETQ. CDR3 amino acids: CASSSLAGGGNEQFF. The CDR3 DNA is TGCGCCAGCAGTTCATTAGCGGGAGGCGGCAATGAGCAGTTCTTC.

The V call is TRBV5-1, the J call TRBJ1-1; 8 nucleotides line up with TRBD1. Germline V gene data show CDR1 as SGHRS and CDR2 as YFSETQ. This CDR3 is 15 amino acids long. V shed 1 base and J 1 base; nucleotides not matched to a gene: 3. The DNA for the CDR3 is TGCGCCAGCAGCTTGTCCACAGGGGGGAACACTGAAGCTTTCTTT. Its protein product is CASSLSTGGNTEAFF.

The chain links TRBV5-1 to TRBJ1-1, with 7 nucleotides matching TRBD1. CDR3 size: 12 residues. Germline values: CDR1 SGHRS, CDR2 YFSETQ. V was pared by 4 bases and J by 6 bases, with 3 bases of the junction left unmatched. CDR3 sequence: CASSPTGAEAFF. The CDR3 DNA follows: TGCGCCAGCAGCCCCACAGGGGCTGAAGCTTTCTTT.

The chain carries TRBV19 and TRBJ1-5; D gene ambiguous. This CDR3 is 14 amino acids long. Looked up from germline, CDR1 is LNHDA and CDR2 is SQIVND (reference sequence). Trimming removed 6 bases from V and 0 bases from J, with 9 bases in between. The CDR3: CASRGYYSNQPQHF. Here the CDR3 DNA reads TGTGCCAGTAGAGGATACTATAGCAATCAGCCCCAGCATTTT.

Only one count was recorded for this clone. The chain couples TRBV7-8 to TRBJ2-1; tentative D call: TRBD2 (6 bases). Germline CDR1 reads SGHVS; CDR2 reads FQNEAQ. V lost 5 bases to trimming and J lost 6 bases, with 26 bases between them. CDR3 length: 18 amino acids. The CDR3 DNA is TGTGCCAGCAGCCTCGGGGTGTGGTACACTAGCCGGGGCAATGAGCAGTTCTTC. Translating it yields CASSLGVWYTSRGNEQFF.

The chain joins TRBV6-5 to TRBJ1-5, with D uncertain. The CDR3 consists of 13 residues. The germline CDR1 and CDR2 sequences are MNHEY and SVGAGI. V lost 9 bases and J lost 0, with 9 bases in between. CDR3 nucleotides: TGTGCCAGTCAGCGGTATAGCAATCAGCCCCAGCATTTT. It is translated as CASQRYSNQPQHF.

This chain uses TRBV5-1 with TRBJ1-2; 7 bases map to TRBD1. This CDR3 has 14 residues. Germline V gene sequence: CDR1 SGHRS, CDR2 YFSETQ. After removal of 3 bases from V and 5 bases from J, the junction contained 7 bases not matched to a gene. The CDR3 nucleotides read TGCGCCAGCAGCTCATTCGACAGGGAGTATGGCTACACCTTC. Translated: CASSSFDREYGYTF.